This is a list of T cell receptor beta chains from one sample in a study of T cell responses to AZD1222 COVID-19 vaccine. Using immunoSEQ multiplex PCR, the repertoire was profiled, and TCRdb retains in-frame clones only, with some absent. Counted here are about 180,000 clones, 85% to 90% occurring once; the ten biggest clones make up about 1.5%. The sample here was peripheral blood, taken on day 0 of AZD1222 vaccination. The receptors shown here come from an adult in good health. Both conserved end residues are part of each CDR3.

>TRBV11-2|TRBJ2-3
CASSLGGLEGDTQYF
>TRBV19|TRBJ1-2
CASSSTGWYGYTF
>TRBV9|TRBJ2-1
CASSSRQERSYNEQFF
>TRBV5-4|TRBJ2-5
CASSVPRSGETQYF
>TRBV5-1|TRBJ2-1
CASKGGTSGTYNEQFF
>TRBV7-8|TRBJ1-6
CASSAGSSYNSPLHF
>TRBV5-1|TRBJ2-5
CASRLSGKAQETQYF
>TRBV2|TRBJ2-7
CASSGVGLAGPLSYEQYF
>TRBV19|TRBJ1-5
CASSIRAGTGGGQPQHF
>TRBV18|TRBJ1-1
CASSLEDEAFF
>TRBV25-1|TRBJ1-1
CASSEYGGNTEAFF
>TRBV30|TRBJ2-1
CAWSIHSSSYNEQFF
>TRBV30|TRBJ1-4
CAWSGATNEKLFF
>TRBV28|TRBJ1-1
CASSPDRVMQAFF
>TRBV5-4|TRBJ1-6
CASSLRTTNNSPLHF
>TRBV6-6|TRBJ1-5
CASSYPGGEGGQPQHF
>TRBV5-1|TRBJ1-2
CASSSRDAGGGYTF
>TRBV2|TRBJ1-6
CASSARQGAYNSPLHF
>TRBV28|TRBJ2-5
CASSLDPEAETQYF
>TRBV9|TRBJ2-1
CASSVTGSGEQFF
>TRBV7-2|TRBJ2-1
CASSFAFGDEQFF
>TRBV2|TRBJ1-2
CASSEETRPYGYTF
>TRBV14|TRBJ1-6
CASSQDVGGGNSPLHF
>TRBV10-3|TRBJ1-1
CAISEGTEAFF